This T cell receptor (beta chain) originates from a study of T cells in tuberculosis. Study as a whole: The T cells targeted glucose monomycolate, a mycobacterial lipid, via CD1B. Within 7 days of starting treatment, or before, PBMC were stored.

Documented time point: new active TB diagnosis, blood taken before or within 7 days of starting treatment. Active tuberculosis patients were new diagnoses, HIV-seronegative, South African, and aged 18 years or older. Each patient had positive sputum smear microscopy and/or positive culture. The CDR3 has 15 residues. From germline, CDR1 is SGHTA and CDR2 FQGNSA. V was clipped by 1 base and J by 4 bases, with 12 bases between them. Generated by immunoSEQ multiplex PCR, the TCRdb table keeps only in-frame clones and is missing some. Found here are roughly 32,000 clones, 80% to 95% of them singletons; the top ten hold about an eighth.

Sequencing used PBMCs, obtained at tuberculosis diagnosis. The V and J genes are TRBV7-2 and TRBJ2-3, with a possible D match to TRBD2 (6 bases). The sequence derives from an adult with tuberculosis. This CDR3 reads CASSLVGRESDTQYF. CDR3 sequence (DNA): TGTGCCAGCAGCTTAGTTGGGCGGGAATCAGATACGCAGTATTTT.